The TCR beta chain under discussion was sequenced for a study of cytomegalovirus exposure and HLA in healthy donors. Study information: A prior analysis found about 120 million unique TCR beta sequences from roughly 180 million T cells. The study, taken as a whole, reports: Across donors, sequencing depth was assumed by presence/absence analyses to be roughly uniform.

Germline V CDR1 and CDR2: LNHDA, SQIVND (reference sequence). This CDR3 is built from 16 residues. V lost 5 bases, J lost 0 bases, and 14 bases lay in between. PCR involved 60 Vbeta and 13 Jbeta primers. Repertoires were generated with immunoSEQ multiplex PCR, while TCRdb's copy carries only in-frame clones and drops some. The sample has hundreds of thousands of clones, about 89% seen once. In regard to this clone: Its cognate antigen is unknown.

Sequenced sample: PBMCs. The chain links TRBV19 to TRBJ2-4; D is perhaps TRBD2 (5 bases). The receptor's source is a young woman in good health and CMV-seronegative. CDR3 sequence: CASSDWTLLAKNIQYF. CDR3 nucleotide sequence: TGTGCCAGTAGTGACTGGACTCTTCTAGCCAAAAACATTCAGTACTTC. Supplemented by reference TRBV19 and TRBJ2-4, the full variable domain reads DGGITQSPKYLFRKEGQNVTLSCEQNLNHDAMYWYRQDPGQGLRLIYYSQIVNDFQKGDIAEGYSVSREKKESFPLTVTSAQKNPTAFYLCASSDWTLLAKNIQYFGAGTRLSVL.